Reported below is one T cell receptor (beta chain). Its antigen has not been determined. The record has no base qualities; no much larger clone is one base away. This sample includes further DNA sequences coding for the same CDR3. The library was produced with the immunoSEQ multiplex PCR assay. RNA was extracted from all samples and reverse transcribed into cDNA, which served as template for TCR sequencing. SuperScript III was used for first-strand cDNA synthesis, primed with a 2:1 mix of oligo-dT and random hexamers. A synthetic immune receptor repertoire was used to assess amplification bias, and residual bias was removed computationally. The authors processed their data as follows. Raw reads were preprocessed to remove errors, and CDR3 was defined according to IMGT conventions as the region from the conserved cysteine to phenylalanine. Clonality was calculated as 1 minus Shannon entropy normalized by log2 of the number of productive unique TCRs. CD4 or CD8 identity of scalp clones was inferred by cross-referencing scalp TCRbeta sequences with sorted blood CD4 and CD8 repertoires. Sourced from immuneACCESS, this table was stored by TCRdb with only in-frame sequences that have V and J called. A share of the clones is absent; for the studies checked, an unresolved V gene accounts for under half, and the remainder has no known explanation. The V and J calls and clone size were taken over from that table, and D and trimming were inferred from the DNA. This sample lists roughly 100,000 clones; approximately 90% were detected once. The ten largest clones add up to more than 9.5% of the sample.

The meaning of the sample's treatment or condition label: oral pan-JAK inhibitor, 5-10 mg twice daily. Lesional scalp punch biopsies and peripheral blood were collected from alopecia areata patients. PBMCs were separated by density centrifugation and stained for CD3, CD4 and CD8, after which CD4+ and CD8+ T cells were sorted on a FACSAria. This record belongs to a study of CD8+ T cells in alopecia areata (dated by TCRdb to the late 2010s). Context from the whole study: The treated patients, all with moderate-to-severe alopecia areata, were enrolled in an open-label pilot trial of oral tofacitinib given at 5 to 10 mg twice daily. Patients received tofacitinib for 6 to 18 months and were then followed off drug for 6 months to check for delayed response and recurrence. Disease severity in treated patients was measured with the SALT score, which quantifies the percentage of affected scalp surface area. To study T cell clonal expansion in alopecia areata, the researchers applied high-throughput TCRbeta sequencing to both the C3H/HeJ mouse model and human patients. On the human side, TCRbeta sequencing was run on scalp tissue and on sorted CD4+ and CD8+ peripheral blood T cells from healthy controls and from alopecia areata patients with either patchy or totalis/universalis disease. Biopsies were taken from tofacitinib-treated patients at baseline and again at 4 and 24 weeks into treatment, and several of those patients also had a later scalp biopsy. Scalp clonality was compared across normal scalp (n=4), patchy alopecia areata scalp (n=8), and alopecia totalis/universalis scalp (n=8). RNA was obtained with the PAXgene miRNA kit for fixed scalp, the miRNeasy kit for PBMCs, and the RNeasy kit for mouse skin. TCRbeta CDR3 regions were amplified by immunoSEQ multiplex PCR with 35 Vbeta forward and 13 Jbeta reverse primers. Study-wide conclusions, independent of this receptor: Tofacitinib significantly decreased scalp clonality and the number of expanded CD8+ clones among the top 100 scalp clones. Because the treated cohort was small and included a single nonresponder, larger studies are needed to assess links between baseline CD8+ expansion and response. Shared TCR sequences between patients were less evident than in mice, which may be partly attributable to HLA diversity in the patient population. Compared with normal scalp, lesional scalp had higher clonality and more expanded CD8+ clones, particularly in alopecia totalis/universalis, a pattern that suggests antigenic drive. Resident alphabeta T cells in normal human skin are also sequenced, complicating scalp TCR repertoire analysis, unlike mouse skin dominated by gammadelta T cells. Many expanded lesional clones persisted in scalp and blood during tofacitinib treatment, which may partly explain relapse after stopping treatment.

Trimmed from V: 0 bases; trimmed from J: 9 bases; junction bases lacking a gene match: 17. The CDR3 numbers 18 residues from cysteine through phenylalanine. Only CDR3 DNA remains: 54 bases, in frame from the first base. The germline V gene yields SGDLS for CDR1 and YYNGEE for CDR2. Source: CD8+ T cells sorted from blood, taken around week 31, from a patient treated with tofacitinib. The chain uses TRBV9 and TRBJ2-1; 8 central bases correspond to TRBD1. The TCR sequence derives from a human donor with alopecia areata. The CDR3 is CASSVAPRARDRTIEQFF. The sequence in DNA is TGTGCCAGCAGCGTAGCTCCTCGGGCCCGGGACAGGACTATTGAGCAGTTCTTC.